This paragraph covers one T cell receptor beta chain sequence. Antigen: not known. TCRdb's copy holds only in-frame clones and misses some; the assay was immunoSEQ multiplex PCR. This table holds more than 75,000 clones, about 92% found once. The source of the sample is a study of T cell responses to AZD1222 COVID-19 vaccine. Overall study context: Pooling was applied to second doses at about 4 or about 12 weeks. Points from the study as a whole: The repertoires were collected only after the peak T cell response. Nearly half of spike-specific TCRs reportedly go after variant regions that carry no mutations.

Deletions cut 3 bases from V and 5 bases from J, with 10 bases between. CDR3 length: 13 residues. In germline, CDR1 is ENHRY, CDR2 SYGVKD. The rearrangement uses TRBV10-3 and TRBJ1-1, with a possible D match to TRBD1 (5 bases). The sequence came from an adult in good health. Source: peripheral blood, taken on day 0 of AZD1222 vaccination. The CDR3 spells CAISDRGGTEAFF. In DNA, the CDR3 is TGTGCCATCAGTGATCGGGGGGGTACTGAAGCTTTCTTT.